Below, 11 T cell receptor beta chains from the same sample are listed, as sequenced in a study of shared clonotypes between healthy human individuals. Assay used: immunoSEQ multiplex PCR; TCRdb lists only in-frame clones, some missing. The profile shows fewer than 850,000 clones, roughly 96% of them singletons. Naive CD8 cells comprised CD45RO-negative, CCR7-positively selected cells, excluding terminally differentiated effector memory CD45RA+ cells. The sample taken for sequencing was naive CD8+ T cells sorted from blood. These receptors came from a man in his thirties or forties in good health.

The chain combines TRBV6-1 with TRBJ2-3; D is unresolved. Trimming took off 2 bases at V and 4 bases at J, with 10 bases between the two ends. This CDR3 spans 14 amino acids. Germline CDR1 is MNHNS and CDR2 is SASEGT. The CDR3 DNA reads TGTGCCAGCAGTGAATTGGGTTTCCCAGATACGCAGTATTTT. This codes for CASSELGFPDTQYF.

The J gene is TRBJ2-7, the V gene TRBV6-1; TRBD1 might be the D (7 bases). The V gene's germline CDR1 is MNHNS and CDR2 SASEGT. The CDR3 extends over 13 amino acids. Trimming removed 8 bases from V and 2 bases from J, with 13 bases in between. This CDR3 reads CASASRGAYEQYF. CDR3 nucleotides: TGTGCCAGCGCTTCCAGGGGGGCCTACGAGCAGTACTTC.

This clone was picked up one time. The CDR3 DNA sequence: TGTGCCAGCATCGGAGTTAGGGGAGCGAGCACAGATACGCAGTATTTT. It codes for CASIGVRGASTDTQYF. J is TRBJ2-3 and V is TRBV2; D assignment may be TRBD1 or TRBD2 (5 bases each). Per germline, CDR1 SNHLY and CDR2 FYNNEI. The CDR3 loop spans 16 amino acids. The V and J ends lost 7 bases and 0 bases respectively, with 17 bases between them.

The V call is TRBV10-2, the J call TRBJ1-4; 8 bases are a match to TRBD1. Germline CDR1 reads WSHSY; CDR2 reads SAAADI. J gave up 7 bases and V 3 bases, and 4 bases lay outside the gene matches. The CDR3 length is 14 residues. In DNA, the CDR3 is TGCGCCAGCAGTGAAACAGGGGGAGGTGAAAAACTGTTTTTT. It codes for CASSETGGGEKLFF.

The chain couples TRBV29-1 to TRBJ1-5; the D gene is possibly TRBD1 (5 bases). The CDR3 totals 15 residues. Germline values: CDR1 SQVTM, CDR2 ANQGSEA. V lost 4 bases to trimming and J lost 6 bases, with 19 bases between them. CDR3 protein: CSVAGWGDESQPQHF. Written as DNA, the CDR3 is TGCAGCGTTGCGGGGTGGGGGGACGAGAGTCAGCCCCAGCATTTT.

The rearrangement joins TRBV11-2 to TRBJ2-1; TRBD1 or TRBD2 may be the D gene (5 bases each). The V end was cut by 1 base, the J end by 8 bases, with 9 bases between. There are 13 residues in the CDR3. CDR1 is SGHAT, CDR2 FQNNGV, per germline. Here the CDR3 DNA reads TGTGCCAGCAGCTTAGGAGGGGCCTATGAGCAGTTCTTC. It encodes CASSLGGAYEQFF.

The V gene is TRBV5-1, the J gene TRBJ2-7; 7 positions agree with TRBD1. Germline V gene lookup returns CDR1 SGHRS and CDR2 YFSETQ. Trimming cost V 8 bases and J 3 bases; bases outside gene matches: 14. The CDR3 length is 15 residues. CDR3 sequence (DNA): TGCGCCAGGCGGCCGACAGGGTCGAGGGACTACGAGCAGTACTTC. Translating gives CARRPTGSRDYEQYF.

The J gene is TRBJ2-1, the V gene TRBV30; D is perhaps TRBD2 (6 bases). Trimming cost V 1 base and J 1 base, with 8 bases left between them. This CDR3 is built from 14 residues. From germline, CDR1 is GTSNPN and CDR2 SVGIG (reference sequence). The CDR3 here is CAWSDGTSYNEQFF. Here the CDR3 DNA reads TGTGCCTGGAGTGACGGGACTTCCTACAATGAGCAGTTCTTC.

The chain couples TRBV27 to TRBJ2-7, with D perhaps TRBD2 (6 bases). This CDR3 is built from 15 residues. Germline CDR1 is MNHEY and CDR2 is SMNVEV (reference sequence). V lost 4 bases and J lost 2, with 15 bases in between. The CDR3 sequence is CASSYRRDWAYEQYF. CDR3 nucleotides: TGTGCCAGCAGTTATCGCCGGGACTGGGCCTACGAGCAGTACTTC.

The gene calls are TRBV11-2 and TRBJ2-7, with 7 bases aligning to TRBD2. J gave up 1 base and V 5 bases, and 14 bases lay outside the gene matches. CDR3 size: 17 residues. Germline V gives CDR1 SGHAT, CDR2 FQNNGV. The CDR3 spells CASSQQRGTSVSYEQYF. CDR3 bases: TGTGCCAGCAGCCAACAACGGGGAACTAGCGTGTCCTACGAGCAGTACTTC.

The J gene is TRBJ2-1, the V gene TRBV4-1; D gene ambiguous. Germline loops: CDR1 MGHRA, CDR2 YSYEKL. This CDR3 has 15 residues. With 2 bases removed from V and 1 base from J, the gap between germline ends came to 9 bases. CDR3: CASSQQAQSYNEQFF. CDR3 DNA sequence: TGCGCCAGCAGCCAACAGGCACAGTCCTACAATGAGCAGTTCTTC.